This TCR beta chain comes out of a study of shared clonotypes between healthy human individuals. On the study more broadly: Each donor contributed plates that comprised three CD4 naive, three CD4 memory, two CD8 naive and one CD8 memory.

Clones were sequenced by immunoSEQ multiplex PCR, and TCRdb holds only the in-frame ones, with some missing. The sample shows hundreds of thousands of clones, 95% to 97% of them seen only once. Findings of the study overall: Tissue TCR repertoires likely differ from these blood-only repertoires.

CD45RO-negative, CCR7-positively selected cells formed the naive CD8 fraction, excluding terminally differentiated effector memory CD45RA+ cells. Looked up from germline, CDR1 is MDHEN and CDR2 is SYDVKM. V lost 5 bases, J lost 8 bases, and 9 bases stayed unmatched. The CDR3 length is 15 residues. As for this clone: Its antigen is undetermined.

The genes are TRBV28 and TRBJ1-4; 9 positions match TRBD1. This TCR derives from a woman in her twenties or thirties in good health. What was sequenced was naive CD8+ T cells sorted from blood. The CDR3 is CASSPPGTGREKLFF. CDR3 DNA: TGTGCCAGCAGTCCCCCCGGGACAGGGAGGGAAAAACTGTTTTTT. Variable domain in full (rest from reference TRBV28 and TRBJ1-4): DVKVTQSSRYLVKRTGEKVFLECVQDMDHENMFWYRQDPGLGLRLIYFSYDVKMKEKGDIPEGYSVSREKKERFSLILESASTNQTSMYLCASSPPGTGREKLFFGSGTQLSVL.